These T cell receptor beta chains were read from a single sample in a study of blood T cell repertoires in COVID-19. Sequencing was performed with immunoSEQ multiplex PCR; in TCRdb, only in-frame clones are kept and a portion is missing. The table records about 58,000 clones, about 83% of them present only once. Sequenced material: peripheral blood. Receptors were obtained from a middle-aged man with active COVID-19. Both conserved end residues are part of each CDR3. The order of the fields is J gene, D gene, clone size, V gene, CDR3 DNA, CDR3 protein. The D gene is left open where the match is weak. Clone size is not always given. Where it is, it says once, few, many or a class for expanded clones.

j_call: TRBJ2-7; d_call: TRBD1; clone_size: -; v_call: TRBV24-1; cdr3_nt: TGTGCCACCAGTGGCCCTTCCGGGACAGGGGAGTTCGAGCAGTACTTC; cdr3_aa: CATSGPSGTGEFEQYF
j_call: TRBJ2-7; d_call: TRBD1; clone_size: -; v_call: TRBV28; cdr3_nt: TGTGCCAGCAGTTCACCCGGGACAGGATCCTCCTACGAGCAGTACTTC; cdr3_aa: CASSSPGTGSSYEQYF
j_call: TRBJ1-1; d_call: -; clone_size: -; v_call: TRBV18; cdr3_nt: TGTGCCAGCTCACCCGACAGTTTGAACACTGAAGCTTTCTTT; cdr3_aa: CASSPDSLNTEAFF
j_call: TRBJ2-1; d_call: TRBD1; clone_size: once; v_call: TRBV15; cdr3_nt: TGTGCCACCAGCAGCATAACAGGGGATTTGGGCTCCTACAATGAGCAGTTCTTC; cdr3_aa: CATSSITGDLGSYNEQFF
j_call: TRBJ1-1; d_call: TRBD1; clone_size: -; v_call: TRBV5-1; cdr3_nt: TGCGCCAGCAGCTTGCGGCAGGGGGACACTGAAGCTTTCTTT; cdr3_aa: CASSLRQGDTEAFF
j_call: TRBJ1-1; d_call: -; clone_size: -; v_call: TRBV5-1; cdr3_nt: TGCGCCAGCAGCCCGGGGGTGGGAAGGAACACTGAAGCTTTCTTT; cdr3_aa: CASSPGVGRNTEAFF
j_call: TRBJ1-6; d_call: TRBD1; clone_size: once; v_call: TRBV20-1; cdr3_nt: TGCAGTGCTAGTAAACCCGGGACAGGGATCTCCTCCTATAATTCACCCCTCCACTTT; cdr3_aa: CSASKPGTGISSYNSPLHF
j_call: TRBJ2-5; d_call: TRBD1; clone_size: -; v_call: TRBV10-1; cdr3_nt: TGCGCCAGCAGTCGGCGGGACAGGGGGATTTTATGGGAAGAGACCCAGTACTTC; cdr3_aa: CASSRRDRGILWEETQYF
j_call: TRBJ2-1; d_call: TRBD2; clone_size: -; v_call: TRBV24-1; cdr3_nt: TGTGCCACCAGTGACCTCGTGGCGGGAGGGTCCTACAATGAGCAGTTCTTC; cdr3_aa: CATSDLVAGGSYNEQFF
j_call: TRBJ2-1; d_call: -; clone_size: -; v_call: TRBV30; cdr3_nt: TGTGCCTGGAGTGTACCCGACAGATATCGGTTCTTC; cdr3_aa: CAWSVPDRYRFF
j_call: TRBJ2-5; d_call: -; clone_size: -; v_call: TRBV3-1/TRBV3-2; cdr3_nt: TGTGCCAGCAGCCAGGGCCTTACAGGGCCCGAGGCAGAGACCCAGTACTTC; cdr3_aa: CASSQGLTGPEAETQYF
j_call: TRBJ2-5; d_call: -; clone_size: -; v_call: TRBV5-4; cdr3_nt: TGTGCCAGCAGCTTCGGCAGGGTAGAGGAGACCCAGTACTTC; cdr3_aa: CASSFGRVEETQYF
j_call: TRBJ2-2; d_call: -; clone_size: -; v_call: TRBV28; cdr3_nt: TGTGCCAGCAGTTTCGGCGGAATAAACACCGGGGAGCTGTTTTTT; cdr3_aa: CASSFGGINTGELFF
j_call: TRBJ2-7; d_call: TRBD1; clone_size: -; v_call: TRBV5-4; cdr3_nt: TGTGCCAGCAGCCGAGCCGGACAGGGTGGCGACGAGCAGTACTTC; cdr3_aa: CASSRAGQGGDEQYF
j_call: TRBJ1-4; d_call: -; clone_size: once; v_call: TRBV28; cdr3_nt: TGTGCCAGCAGTTTAGGGCAGGAAAAACTGTTTTTT; cdr3_aa: CASSLGQEKLFF
j_call: TRBJ1-1; d_call: -; clone_size: -; v_call: TRBV7-2; cdr3_nt: TGTGCCAGCAGCCCCCATTTGGCGAACACTGAAGCTTTCTTT; cdr3_aa: CASSPHLANTEAFF
j_call: TRBJ1-1; d_call: -; clone_size: -; v_call: TRBV2; cdr3_nt: TGTGCCAGCAGTGAAGTGACTAGCGGCACTGAAGCTTTCTTT; cdr3_aa: CASSEVTSGTEAFF
j_call: TRBJ1-4; d_call: -; clone_size: -; v_call: TRBV15; cdr3_nt: TGTGCCACCAGCAGAGTCCCCCCCAAAGAGGGAGAAAAACTGTTTTTT; cdr3_aa: CATSRVPPKEGEKLFF
j_call: TRBJ2-1; d_call: TRBD2; clone_size: -; v_call: TRBV11-3; cdr3_nt: TGTGCCAGCAGCTTAATAGGAGGGACTAGCAATGAGCAGTTCTTC; cdr3_aa: CASSLIGGTSNEQFF
j_call: TRBJ1-1; d_call: TRBD1; clone_size: -; v_call: TRBV28; cdr3_nt: TGTGCCAGCAGTTACTCGACAGGGGGCGTATTTATGAACACTGAAGCTTTCTTT; cdr3_aa: CASSYSTGGVFMNTEAFF
j_call: TRBJ1-1; d_call: -; clone_size: few; v_call: TRBV6-4; cdr3_nt: TGTGCCACCACTGTCCGGGGCACTGAAGCTTTCTTT; cdr3_aa: CATTVRGTEAFF
j_call: TRBJ1-1; d_call: -; clone_size: -; v_call: TRBV19; cdr3_nt: TGTGCCAGTAGTGGTGAGAGACAGGAGGTGGGGAACACTGAAGCTTTCTTT; cdr3_aa: CASSGERQEVGNTEAFF
j_call: TRBJ1-2; d_call: -; clone_size: -; v_call: TRBV19; cdr3_nt: TGTGCCAGTAGTATCGGTCCGGGAGTTAACTATGGCTACACCTTC; cdr3_aa: CASSIGPGVNYGYTF
j_call: TRBJ2-3; d_call: TRBD2; clone_size: few; v_call: TRBV28; cdr3_nt: TGTGCCAGCAGACGGACTAGCGTCCCAGATACGCAGTATTTT; cdr3_aa: CASRRTSVPDTQYF
j_call: TRBJ2-1; d_call: TRBD2; clone_size: -; v_call: TRBV10-3; cdr3_nt: TGTGCCATCACCGACAAGGGAGGGTCCTACAATGAGCAGTTCTTC; cdr3_aa: CAITDKGGSYNEQFF
j_call: TRBJ1-4; d_call: -; clone_size: -; v_call: TRBV4-1; cdr3_nt: TGCGCCAGCAGCCAAGACGGGAGGATTGAAAAACTGTTTTTT; cdr3_aa: CASSQDGRIEKLFF
j_call: TRBJ1-2; d_call: -; clone_size: -; v_call: TRBV29-1; cdr3_nt: TGCAGCGTTGAGTCCAGGGTAGGGTATGGCTACACCTTC; cdr3_aa: CSVESRVGYGYTF
j_call: TRBJ1-6; d_call: TRBD1; clone_size: -; v_call: TRBV6-1; cdr3_nt: TGTGCCAGCAGTGACCTCCATCAGGGGGTAAATTCACCCCTCCACTTT; cdr3_aa: CASSDLHQGVNSPLHF
j_call: TRBJ2-1; d_call: TRBD2; clone_size: once; v_call: TRBV6-5; cdr3_nt: TGTGCCAGCAGTTCCCCTAGCGGGAGGGAAGGCAATGAGCAGTTCTTC; cdr3_aa: CASSSPSGREGNEQFF
j_call: TRBJ2-1; d_call: TRBD2; clone_size: -; v_call: TRBV5-4; cdr3_nt: TGTGCCAGCAGCTTGGTGGCGGGAGGGCTCCACAATGAGCAGTTCTTC; cdr3_aa: CASSLVAGGLHNEQFF
j_call: TRBJ1-1; d_call: -; clone_size: -; v_call: TRBV29-1; cdr3_nt: TGCAGCGTCGACACTAACACTGAAGCTTTCTTT; cdr3_aa: CSVDTNTEAFF
j_call: TRBJ2-7; d_call: TRBD1; clone_size: few; v_call: TRBV20-1; cdr3_nt: TGCAGTGCTAGAGACCCAGGGGGCCAGTACTTC; cdr3_aa: CSARDPGGQYF
j_call: TRBJ1-5; d_call: -; clone_size: -; v_call: TRBV4-1; cdr3_nt: TGCGCCAGCAGCCAAGAAGGGGTTAGTGGCAATCAGCCCCAGCATTTT; cdr3_aa: CASSQEGVSGNQPQHF
j_call: TRBJ2-1; d_call: -; clone_size: -; v_call: TRBV7-9; cdr3_nt: TGTGCCAGCAGCCTAGGAGGCTTATACAATGAGCAGTTCTTC; cdr3_aa: CASSLGGLYNEQFF
j_call: TRBJ2-3; d_call: -; clone_size: -; v_call: TRBV10-3; cdr3_nt: TGTGCCATCAGTGAACTTATAAGGGACATTCCACTATCTAGCACAGATACGCAGTATTTT; cdr3_aa: CAISELIRDIPLSSTDTQYF
j_call: TRBJ1-5; d_call: TRBD1; clone_size: -; v_call: TRBV19; cdr3_nt: TGTGCCAGTAGAAAAACTCGACAGGGAACCCTCTTAAATCAGCCCCAGCATTTT; cdr3_aa: CASRKTRQGTLLNQPQHF
j_call: TRBJ2-3; d_call: TRBD2; clone_size: -; v_call: TRBV5-1; cdr3_nt: TGCGCCAGCAGCCCCAGCGGGAGATTCCCAGATACGCAGTATTTT; cdr3_aa: CASSPSGRFPDTQYF
j_call: TRBJ2-1; d_call: TRBD2; clone_size: -; v_call: TRBV5-6; cdr3_nt: TGTGCCAGCAGCTCGTGGACTAGCGGCTCCTACAATGAGCAGTTCTTC; cdr3_aa: CASSSWTSGSYNEQFF
j_call: TRBJ2-1; d_call: -; clone_size: -; v_call: TRBV6-6; cdr3_nt: TGTGCCAGCAGTTACCGAGGACAGTACAATGAGCAGTTCTTC; cdr3_aa: CASSYRGQYNEQFF
j_call: TRBJ2-3; d_call: -; clone_size: -; v_call: TRBV5-1; cdr3_nt: TGCGCCAGCAGCTTGGAGCCTCGGAGGAGGCAGTATTTT; cdr3_aa: CASSLEPRRRQYF
j_call: TRBJ2-7; d_call: TRBD2; clone_size: -; v_call: TRBV4-1; cdr3_nt: TGCGCCAGCAGCCAAGAGAGCACTAGCGGCGCCTCCTACGAGCAGTACTTC; cdr3_aa: CASSQESTSGASYEQYF
j_call: TRBJ1-3; d_call: -; clone_size: once; v_call: TRBV5-1; cdr3_nt: TGCGCCAGCAGCCTCTCGGGGTTCAGCTCTGGAAACACCATATATTTT; cdr3_aa: CASSLSGFSSGNTIYF
j_call: TRBJ2-1; d_call: TRBD1; clone_size: -; v_call: TRBV9; cdr3_nt: TGTGCCAGCAGCCTCCCGAGTGGGACAGGGGGCGAGGATGAGCAGTTCTTC; cdr3_aa: CASSLPSGTGGEDEQFF
j_call: TRBJ2-1; d_call: -; clone_size: -; v_call: TRBV20-1; cdr3_nt: TGCAGTGTTACAGGTTACAATGAGCAGTTCTTC; cdr3_aa: CSVTGYNEQFF
j_call: TRBJ1-5; d_call: TRBD1; clone_size: -; v_call: TRBV23-1; cdr3_nt: TGCGCCAGCAGTCAATCGAGAGACAGGGTTACCCCCTTATCGGATCAGCCCCAGCATTTT; cdr3_aa: CASSQSRDRVTPLSDQPQHF
j_call: TRBJ2-2; d_call: -; clone_size: -; v_call: TRBV2; cdr3_nt: TGTGCCAGCACCCCGGAGACGAACACCGGGGAGCTGTTTTTT; cdr3_aa: CASTPETNTGELFF
j_call: TRBJ2-3; d_call: TRBD2; clone_size: once; v_call: TRBV5-1; cdr3_nt: TGCGCCAGCAGCTTGGGACTAGCGGATTTCACAGATACGCAGTATTTT; cdr3_aa: CASSLGLADFTDTQYF
j_call: TRBJ1-3; d_call: -; clone_size: -; v_call: TRBV27; cdr3_nt: TGTGCCAGCAGCTCTATTCTACAGGGCTCCCTCTCTGGAAACACCATATATTTT; cdr3_aa: CASSSILQGSLSGNTIYF
j_call: TRBJ1-1; d_call: TRBD1; clone_size: -; v_call: TRBV6-5; cdr3_nt: TGTGCCAGCAGTTTTCTCCCAACCCGACAGGGGTGGGAAGCTTTCTTT; cdr3_aa: CASSFLPTRQGWEAFF